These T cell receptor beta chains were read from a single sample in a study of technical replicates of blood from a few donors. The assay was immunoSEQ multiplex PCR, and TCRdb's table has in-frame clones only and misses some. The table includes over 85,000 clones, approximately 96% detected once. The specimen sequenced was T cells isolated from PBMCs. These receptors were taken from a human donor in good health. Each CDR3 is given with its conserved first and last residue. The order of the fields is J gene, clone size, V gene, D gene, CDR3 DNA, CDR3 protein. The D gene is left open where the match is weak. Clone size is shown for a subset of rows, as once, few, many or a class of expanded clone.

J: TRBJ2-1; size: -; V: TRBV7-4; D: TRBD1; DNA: TGTGCCAGCAGCTTAGGAACAGGGGGCGTTGTATGCAATGAGCAGTTCTTC; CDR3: CASSLGTGGVVCNEQFF
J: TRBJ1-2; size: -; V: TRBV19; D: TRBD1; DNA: TGTGCCAGTAGTACAGGGGGCGTTTATAGCTACACCTTC; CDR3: CASSTGGVYSYTF
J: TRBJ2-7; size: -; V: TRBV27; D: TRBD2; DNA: TGTGCCAGCAGCCCTTATGCTAAGCGGGAGGGCCTCCTCCTTAACTACGAGCAGTACTTC; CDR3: CASSPYAKREGLLLNYEQYF
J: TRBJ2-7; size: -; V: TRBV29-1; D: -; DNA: TGCAGCGTTGTACCATATGGGGCAATCTACGAGCAGTACTTC; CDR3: CSVVPYGAIYEQYF
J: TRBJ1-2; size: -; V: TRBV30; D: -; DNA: TGTGCCTGGAGCCTAAAGACAGCCCAGATAACCTTC; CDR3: CAWSLKTAQITF
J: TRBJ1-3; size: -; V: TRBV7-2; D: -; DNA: TGTGCCAGCAGCTTAGTTTCGGGTGCCGGAAACACCATATATTTT; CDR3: CASSLVSGAGNTIYF
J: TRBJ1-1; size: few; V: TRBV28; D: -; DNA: TGTGCCAGCAGTTTGGGGGGATTTGGGGTTATGAACACTGAAGCTTTCTTT; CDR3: CASSLGGFGVMNTEAFF
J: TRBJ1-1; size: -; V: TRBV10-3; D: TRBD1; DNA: TGTGCCATCAGACCCAATGCTAGACAGGGGGCTGGGGAGAACACTGAAGCTTTCTTT; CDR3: CAIRPNARQGAGENTEAFF
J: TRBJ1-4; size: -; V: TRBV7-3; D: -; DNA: TGTGCCAGCAGCCTATGGGGAGGCGAAAAACTGTTTTTT; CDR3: CASSLWGGEKLFF
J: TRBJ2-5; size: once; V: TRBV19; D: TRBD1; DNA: TGTGCCAGTAGTATCGGGACAGGGATTGAGACCCAGTACTTC; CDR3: CASSIGTGIETQYF
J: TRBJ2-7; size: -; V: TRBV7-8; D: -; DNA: TGTGCCAGCATCACACAGGGATACGAGCAGTACTTC; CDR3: CASITQGYEQYF
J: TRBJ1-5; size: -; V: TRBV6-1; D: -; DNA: TGTGCCAGCAGTGAGGCGGGGATGGTCAATCAGCCCCAGCATTTT; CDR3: CASSEAGMVNQPQHF
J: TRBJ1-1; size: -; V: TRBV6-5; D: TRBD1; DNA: TGTGCCAGCAGTCAAGCGGGACAGGGTAGGCAAGCTTTCTTT; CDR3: CASSQAGQGRQAFF
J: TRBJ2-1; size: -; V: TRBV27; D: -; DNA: TGTGCCAGCAGCCCGGACAGATTCGGGCTGGATGAGCAGTTCTTC; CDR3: CASSPDRFGLDEQFF
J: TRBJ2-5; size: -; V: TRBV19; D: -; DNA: TGTGCCAGTAACTCCCCCCCGCGGGAGACCCAGTACTTC; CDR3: CASNSPPRETQYF
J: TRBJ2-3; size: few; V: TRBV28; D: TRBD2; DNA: TGTGCCAGCAGTTCGCTAGCGGGAGGTGGATCAGATACGCAGTATTTT; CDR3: CASSSLAGGGSDTQYF
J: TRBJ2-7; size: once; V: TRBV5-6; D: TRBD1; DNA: TGTGCCAGCAGCTTGGAGCAGGGGGCGCGGGTCTACGAGCAGTACTTC; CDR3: CASSLEQGARVYEQYF
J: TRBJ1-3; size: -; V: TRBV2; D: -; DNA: TGTGCTACTGGATTCCTGGAACGGGACACCATATATTTT; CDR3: CATGFLERDTIYF
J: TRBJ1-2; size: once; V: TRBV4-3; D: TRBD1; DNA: TGCGCCAGCAGCCCGGGGACAGATGCTAACTATGGCTACACCTTC; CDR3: CASSPGTDANYGYTF
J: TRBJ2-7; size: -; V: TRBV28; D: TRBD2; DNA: TGTGCCAGCAGTAGTAGCGGGACCAGCTACGAGCAGTACTTC; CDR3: CASSSSGTSYEQYF
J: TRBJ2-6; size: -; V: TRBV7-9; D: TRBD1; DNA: TGTGCCAGCAGTGCCGGGACAGGGGGCCCTGGGGCCAACGTCCTGACTTTC; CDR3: CASSAGTGGPGANVLTF
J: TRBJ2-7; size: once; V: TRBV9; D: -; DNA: TGTGCCAGCAGCCCGAGCACAGGGAACTACGAGCAGTACTTC; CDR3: CASSPSTGNYEQYF
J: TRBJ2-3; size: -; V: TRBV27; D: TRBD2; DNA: TGTGCCAGCAGTCCGGGACTAGCGGGAGGGAGTCCAGATACGCAGTATTTT; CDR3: CASSPGLAGGSPDTQYF
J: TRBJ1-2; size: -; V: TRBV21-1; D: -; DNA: TGTGCCAGCAGCAACGGTGGACAGGGGCATGGCTACACCTTC; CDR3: CASSNGGQGHGYTF
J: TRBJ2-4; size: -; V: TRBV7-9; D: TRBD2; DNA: TGTGCCAGCAGCTTAGCGTCCCCGGGACTAGCGGGAGACAAAAACATTCAGTACTTC; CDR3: CASSLASPGLAGDKNIQYF
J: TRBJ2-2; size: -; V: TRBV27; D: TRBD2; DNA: TGTGCCAGCAGTTTCGTCGCGGGAGCCACCGGGGAGCTGTTTTTT; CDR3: CASSFVAGATGELFF
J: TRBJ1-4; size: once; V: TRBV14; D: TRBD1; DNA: TGTGCCAGCAGCCAAACCGGGACAGGGCCTCCGACTAATGAAAAACTGTTTTTT; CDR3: CASSQTGTGPPTNEKLFF